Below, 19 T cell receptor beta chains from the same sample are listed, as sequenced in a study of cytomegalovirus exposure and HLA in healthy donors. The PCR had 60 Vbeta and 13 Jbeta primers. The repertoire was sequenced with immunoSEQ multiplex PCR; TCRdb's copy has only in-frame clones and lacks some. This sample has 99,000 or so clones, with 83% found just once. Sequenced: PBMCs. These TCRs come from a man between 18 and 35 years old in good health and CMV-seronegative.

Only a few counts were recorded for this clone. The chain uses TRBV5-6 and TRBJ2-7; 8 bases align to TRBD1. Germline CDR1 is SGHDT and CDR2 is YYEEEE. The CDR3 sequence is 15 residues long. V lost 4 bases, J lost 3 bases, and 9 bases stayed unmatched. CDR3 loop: CASSRRLDRDYEQYF. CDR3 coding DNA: TGTGCCAGCAGCCGGCGCTTGGACAGGGACTACGAGCAGTACTTC.

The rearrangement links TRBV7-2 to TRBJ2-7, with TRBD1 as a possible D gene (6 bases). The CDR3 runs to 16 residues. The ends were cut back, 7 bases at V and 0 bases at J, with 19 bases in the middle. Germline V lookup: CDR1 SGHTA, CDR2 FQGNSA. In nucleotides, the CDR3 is TGTGCCAGCACACCACCAGGGGTCGTGCCCTCCTACGAGCAGTACTTC. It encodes CASTPPGVVPSYEQYF.

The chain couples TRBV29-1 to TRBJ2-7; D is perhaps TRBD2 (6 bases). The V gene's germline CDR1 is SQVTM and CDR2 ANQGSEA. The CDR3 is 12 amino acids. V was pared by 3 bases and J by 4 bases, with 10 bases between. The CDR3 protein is CSVDYSGYEQYF. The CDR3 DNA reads TGCAGCGTTGATTATAGCGGATACGAGCAGTACTTC.

The chain's CDR3 is CASDIEGQPQHF. DNA of the CDR3: TGTGCCAGCGACATAGAGGGTCAGCCCCAGCATTTT. This chain connects TRBV28 to TRBJ1-5; D not certain. In germline, CDR1 is MDHEN, CDR2 SYDVKM. This CDR3 is 12 amino acids long. V was clipped by 8 bases and J by 6 bases, with 11 bases between them.

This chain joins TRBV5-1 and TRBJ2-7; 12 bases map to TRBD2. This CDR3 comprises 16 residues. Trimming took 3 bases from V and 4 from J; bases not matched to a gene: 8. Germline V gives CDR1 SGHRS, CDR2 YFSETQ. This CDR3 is CASSSSSGRAWYEQYF. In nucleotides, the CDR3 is TGCGCCAGCAGCTCCTCTAGCGGGAGGGCCTGGTACGAGCAGTACTTC.

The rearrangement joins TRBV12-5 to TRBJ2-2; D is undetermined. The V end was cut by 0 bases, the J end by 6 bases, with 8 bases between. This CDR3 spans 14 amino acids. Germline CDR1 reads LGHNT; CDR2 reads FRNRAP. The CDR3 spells CASGLVRSAGELFF. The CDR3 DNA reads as TGTGCTAGTGGTTTGGTACGGAGCGCCGGGGAGCTGTTTTTT. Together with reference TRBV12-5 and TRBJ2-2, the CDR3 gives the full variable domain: DARVTQTPRHKVTEMGQEVTMRCQPILGHNTVFWYRQTMMQGLELLAYFRNRAPLDDSGMPKDRFSAEMPDATLATLKIQPSEPRDSAVYFCASGLVRSAGELFFGEGSRLTVL.

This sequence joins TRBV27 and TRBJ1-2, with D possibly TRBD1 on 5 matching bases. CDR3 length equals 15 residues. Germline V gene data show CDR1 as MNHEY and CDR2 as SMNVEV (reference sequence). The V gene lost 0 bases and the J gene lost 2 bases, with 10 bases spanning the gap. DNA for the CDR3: TGTGCCAGCAGTTTATCGGGGGGACTGAACTATGGCTACACCTTC. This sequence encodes CASSLSGGLNYGYTF.

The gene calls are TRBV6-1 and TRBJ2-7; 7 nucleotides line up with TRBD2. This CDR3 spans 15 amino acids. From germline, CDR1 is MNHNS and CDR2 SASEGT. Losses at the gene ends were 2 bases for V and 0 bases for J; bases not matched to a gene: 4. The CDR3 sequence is CASSESGGSSYEQYF. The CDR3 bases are TGTGCCAGCAGTGAATCTGGCGGGAGCTCCTACGAGCAGTACTTC.

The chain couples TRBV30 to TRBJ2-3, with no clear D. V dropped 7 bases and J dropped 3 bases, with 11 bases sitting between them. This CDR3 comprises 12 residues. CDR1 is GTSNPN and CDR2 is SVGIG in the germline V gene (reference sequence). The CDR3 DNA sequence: TGTGCCTTGCGGCCTGGGACAGATACGCAGTATTTT. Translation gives CALRPGTDTQYF.

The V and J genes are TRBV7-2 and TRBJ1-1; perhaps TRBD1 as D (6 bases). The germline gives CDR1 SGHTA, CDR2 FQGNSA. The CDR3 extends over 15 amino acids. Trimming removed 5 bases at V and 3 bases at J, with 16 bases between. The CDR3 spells CASSKQQGRYTEAFF. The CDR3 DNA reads TGTGCCAGCAGCAAACAACAGGGACGGTACACTGAAGCTTTCTTT.

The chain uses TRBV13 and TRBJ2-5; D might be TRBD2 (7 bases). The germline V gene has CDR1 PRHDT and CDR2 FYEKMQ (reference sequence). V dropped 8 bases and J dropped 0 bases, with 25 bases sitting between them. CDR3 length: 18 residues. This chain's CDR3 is CASQQNPGAGAYQETQYF. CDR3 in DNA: TGTGCCAGCCAACAAAACCCGGGGGCGGGAGCTTACCAAGAGACCCAGTACTTC.

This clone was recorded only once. For the CDR3, the DNA is TGTGCCAGCAGTCCCGGGGACAGGAGAAACTATGGCTACACCTTC. Translation: CASSPGDRRNYGYTF. The V and J genes are TRBV28 and TRBJ1-2, with TRBD1 matching 8 bases. V shed 5 bases, J shed 2 bases, and the junction held 7 bases outside the gene matches. Germline-derived CDR1 and CDR2 are MDHEN and SYDVKM. CDR3 length: 15 residues.

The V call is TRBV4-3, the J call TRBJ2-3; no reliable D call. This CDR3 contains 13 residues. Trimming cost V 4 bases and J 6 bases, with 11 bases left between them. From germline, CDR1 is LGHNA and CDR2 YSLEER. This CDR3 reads CASSLRGVDTQYF. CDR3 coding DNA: TGCGCCAGCAGCCTGAGAGGCGTTGATACGCAGTATTTT.

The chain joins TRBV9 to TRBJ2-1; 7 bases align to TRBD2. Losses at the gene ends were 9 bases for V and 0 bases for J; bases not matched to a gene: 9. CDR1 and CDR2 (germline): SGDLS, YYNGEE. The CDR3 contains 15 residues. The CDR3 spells CATGPLAASYNEQFF. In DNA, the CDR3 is TGTGCCACCGGGCCTCTAGCGGCCTCCTACAATGAGCAGTTCTTC.

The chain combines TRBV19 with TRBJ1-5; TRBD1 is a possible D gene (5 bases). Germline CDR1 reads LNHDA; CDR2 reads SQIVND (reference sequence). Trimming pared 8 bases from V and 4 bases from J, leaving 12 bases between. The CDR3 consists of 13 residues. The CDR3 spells CASESGWNQPQHF. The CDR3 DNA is TGTGCCAGTGAATCAGGGTGGAATCAGCCCCAGCATTTT.

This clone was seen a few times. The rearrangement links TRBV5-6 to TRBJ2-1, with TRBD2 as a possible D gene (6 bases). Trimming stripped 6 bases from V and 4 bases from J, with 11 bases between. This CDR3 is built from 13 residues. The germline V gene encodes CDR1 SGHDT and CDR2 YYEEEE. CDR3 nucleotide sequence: TGTGCCAGCATCGGGGGAGTTTACAATGAGCAGTTCTTC. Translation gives CASIGGVYNEQFF.

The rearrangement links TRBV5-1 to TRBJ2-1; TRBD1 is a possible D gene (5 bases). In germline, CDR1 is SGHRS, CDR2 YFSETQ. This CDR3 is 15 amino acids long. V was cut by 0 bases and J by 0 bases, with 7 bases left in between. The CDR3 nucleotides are TGCGCCAGCAGCTTGGTAGGGGACTCCTACAATGAGCAGTTCTTC. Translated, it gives CASSLVGDSYNEQFF.

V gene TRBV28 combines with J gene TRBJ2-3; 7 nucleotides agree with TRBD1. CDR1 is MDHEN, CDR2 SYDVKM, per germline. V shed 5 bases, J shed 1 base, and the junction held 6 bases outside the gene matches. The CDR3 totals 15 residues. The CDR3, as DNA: TGTGCCAGCAGTCTACGGGACAGTCGCACAGATACGCAGTATTTT. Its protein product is CASSLRDSRTDTQYF.

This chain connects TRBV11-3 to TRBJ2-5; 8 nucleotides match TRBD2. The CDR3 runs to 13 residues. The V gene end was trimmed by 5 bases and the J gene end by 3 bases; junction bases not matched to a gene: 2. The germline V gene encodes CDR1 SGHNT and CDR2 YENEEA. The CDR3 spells CASSQLAEETQYF. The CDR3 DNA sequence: TGTGCCAGCAGCCAACTAGCGGAAGAGACCCAGTACTTC.